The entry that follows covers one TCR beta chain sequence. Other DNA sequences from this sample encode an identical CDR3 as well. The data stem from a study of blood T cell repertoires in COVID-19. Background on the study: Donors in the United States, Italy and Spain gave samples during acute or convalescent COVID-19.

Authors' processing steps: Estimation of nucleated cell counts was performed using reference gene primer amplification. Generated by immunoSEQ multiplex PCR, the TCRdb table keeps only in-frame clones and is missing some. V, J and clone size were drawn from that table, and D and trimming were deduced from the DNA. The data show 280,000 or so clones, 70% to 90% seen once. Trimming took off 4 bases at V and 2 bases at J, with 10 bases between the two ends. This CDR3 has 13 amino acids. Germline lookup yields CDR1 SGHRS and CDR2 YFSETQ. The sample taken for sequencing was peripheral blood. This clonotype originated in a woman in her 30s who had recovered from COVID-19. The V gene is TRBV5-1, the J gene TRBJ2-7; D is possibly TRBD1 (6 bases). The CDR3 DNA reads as TGCGCCAGCAGCCCCGACAGGCCCTACGAGCAGTACTTC. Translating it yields CASSPDRPYEQYF.